This TCR beta chain originates from a study of tissue T cells after allogeneic stem cell transplantation. Germline-derived CDR1 and CDR2 are FNHDT and SITEND (reference sequence). V was cut by 2 bases and J by 3 bases, with 10 bases left in between. The CDR3 extends over 14 amino acids. The assay was immunoSEQ multiplex PCR, and TCRdb's table has in-frame clones only and misses some. The sample shows 2,000 to 2,500 clones, 35% to 50% of them seen only once. Overall study results and limits: Few T cell clones were shared across patients, but motif clusters showed tissue-specific shared signatures. Blood and spleen captured only part of the tissue TCR repertoire.

This sample's time point: mouse harvest day 14 after allogeneic transplant. Each mouse received 10^7 T-cell-depleted marrow cells plus 10^6 splenic CD5+ T cells by tail vein. This mouse GVHD model was MHC-mismatched B6 to BALB/c, profiled day 7 or 14. The table lists this clone with a few counts. Antigen unknown. Germline and genes here are mouse. The sequence runs out 1 residue before the end of the CDR3; the remainder is reconstructed from the germline J gene. The sequence was collected from a female BALB/c mouse given C57BL/6 T cells with graft-versus-host disease after an allogeneic hematopoietic cell transplant. The sample taken for sequencing was gut tissue. This sequence joins TRBV19 and TRBJ2-4, with D perhaps TRBD1 (5 bases). The CDR3 spells CASSIREGQNTLYF. CDR3 DNA (partial): TGTGCCAGCAGTATCAGGGAAGGCCAAAACACCTTGTAC.